This T cell receptor (beta chain) comes out of a study of T cell responses to AZD1222 COVID-19 vaccine (dated by TCRdb to the early 2020s). Describing the broader study: TCR sequencing covered fewer than 250 trial participants: 200 to 220 given two doses of AZD1222 and about 26 given two doses of MenACWY control vaccine. Trial participants were enrolled into age subgroups of 18-55, 56-69 and 70-plus years, which contained about 150, 28 and 57 TCR-sequenced participants, respectively. What the research found in general, with its limitations: In the small 56-69-year group, the increase in depth fell short of significance, most likely because of low power. Participants were mostly white British and included more females than males, and it was suggested by the authors that clonal diversity may have been underestimated. Only five to seven AZD1222 recipients were SARS-CoV-2 seropositive at baseline, limiting conclusions about previously exposed vaccinees. After two AZD1222 doses, both the breadth and the depth of spike-specific TCRs were significantly higher than at day 0 and than in MenACWY recipients. No day 14 peak-response samples were available, so repertoires were characterized only after the peak T cell response. Vaccine-associated CD4 TCRs spanned the whole spike protein, with dominant responses in regions 160-218 and 743-854. Nearly half of unique spike-specific TCRs reportedly recognized epitopes outside regions mutated in the B.1.351 and B.1.1.7 variants.

The CDR3 regions of human TCRbeta chains were analyzed by immunosequencing. Regarding the original processing steps: Repertoire TCRs were checked for matches against a reference library of SARS-CoV-2-specific TCRs that had been generated using the MIRA antigen-specificity platform. Breadth was defined as the fraction of unique TCRs that were SARS-CoV-2-associated, and depth was defined as the fraction of total T cells that were SARS-CoV-2-associated. Using the MIRA data, each spike-specific TCR was mapped to the spike region that the TCR reacts to and placed in a CD4 or CD8 class. Log10-transformed breadth and depth values were compared by one-way ANOVA with Sidak's multiple comparisons tests. TCRdb took over this immuneACCESS table, retaining in-frame rearrangements with V and J assigned. Such tables are incomplete; in checked studies, under half of the missing clones stem from an unresolved V gene, and the remainder is unexplained. V, J and clone size reflect that table, while D and trimming were determined from the DNA. This sample comprises about 110,000 clones, around 91% of them detected only once. The ten top clones hold roughly 8% of the sample.

This clone is a singleton in its sample. Its antigen is currently not known. Base qualities are missing; no much larger clone stands one base away. The sample's time point label, decoded: about 28 days (+/-7) after the second vaccine dose. AZD1222 recipients whose second dose came at about 4 weeks and those whose second dose came at about 12 weeks were combined into one group, since spike-specific TCR depth and breadth did not differ between the two schedules. Vaccinee samples were obtained from the UK trials COV001 and COV002, which included a single-blind randomized controlled phase 2/3 trial of AZD1222 (ChAdOx1 nCoV-19) in healthy adults. For TCRbeta chain sequencing, PBMC samples from trial participants were taken at day 0 and at day 28 after the second dose. From a lookup of the germline V gene, CDR1 and CDR2 are SGHTA and FQGTGA. The CDR3 measures 23 amino acids from cysteine to phenylalanine. Just the 69-base CDR3 DNA is kept, in frame starting at base 1. V has 1 base trimmed and J has 2 bases trimmed; junction bases matching no gene number 25.

The sequencing here drew on peripheral blood, taken 28 days after the second AZD1222 dose. Rearrangement joined TRBV7-3 to TRBJ1-3; 8 nucleotides in the junction match TRBD1. This TCR was recovered from an adult who received the AZD1222 COVID-19 vaccine. Read as DNA, the sequence is TGTGCCAGCAGCTTAAGAGGGGTGGGGACAGGCCTTCCCCCGGCTGGGACTGGAAACACCATATATTTT. Its amino acids are CASSLRGVGTGLPPAGTGNTIYF.